This TCR beta chain stems from a study of blood T cell repertoires in COVID-19. As handled by the study authors: How many nucleated cells were present was estimated from reference gene primer amplification. Clones were read by immunoSEQ multiplex PCR, and TCRdb kept only the in-frame ones, dropping some. The V and J calls and the clone size are those of that table, but D and trimming were determined from the DNA. Of 60,000 to 65,000 clones listed, over 60% are singletons. The V end lost 1 base, the J end lost 0 bases, and 10 bases lay between the germline ends. Per germline, CDR1 SGHRS and CDR2 YFSETQ. The CDR3 covers 16 residues.

Sequenced input: peripheral blood. This rearrangement joins TRBV5-1 to TRBJ1-4; D remains ambiguous. This sequence was found in a woman in her seventies with COVID-19, enrolled during active disease. The DNA for the CDR3 is TGCGCCAGCAGCTTGAATGGCGGCTCAACTAATGAAAAACTGTTTTTT. Protein sequence: CASSLNGGSTNEKLFF.